This TCR beta chain was sequenced during a study of blood T cell repertoires in COVID-19. Study context: Samples came from the United States, Italy and Spain, spanning acute and convalescent COVID-19.

Germline trimming cut 5 bases from V and 7 bases from J; bases unmatched to any gene: 7. Germline CDR1 reads KGHDR; CDR2 reads SFDVKD. The CDR3 is 14 amino acids. Libraries were prepared by immunoSEQ multiplex PCR; TCRdb keeps only in-frame clonotypes and omits some of them. This table holds some 100,000 clones, nearly 90% found once. The sequence derives from a woman in her sixties with acute or convalescent COVID-19. This chain links TRBV24-1 with TRBJ2-1; 7 nucleotides match TRBD2. Sequenced sample: peripheral blood. CDR3 nucleotides: TGTGCCACCAGTGGGGGACCGGGAGGTAATGAGCAGTTCTTC. Amino acids: CATSGGPGGNEQFF.